The 5 T cell receptor beta chains listed next were all sequenced from one sample in a study of blood T cells in healthy people across ages. Alongside a J-beta primer mix, a sample-barcoded 5' primer served in a second PCR lasting roughly 7 to 12 cycles. Via MiXCR, TCRdb re-called the 5' RACE reads, giving one row per CDR3 protein. The sample has fewer than 2,000,000 distinct CDR3 sequences, approximately 32% seen once; the top ten hold about 11%. Sequenced sample: blood. These receptors all stem from a woman aged 30 to 39 in good health.

The chain recombines TRBV27 with TRBJ2-1; D is unclear. The length of the CDR3 is 15 residues. V lost 4 bases to trimming and J lost 9 bases, with 19 bases between them. Germline V gene data show CDR1 as MNHEY and CDR2 as SMNVEV (reference sequence). Here the CDR3 reads CASSSHPQRAAEQFF. The CDR3 DNA follows: TGTGCCAGCAGTTCCCACCCCCAGCGCGCGGCTGAGCAGTTCTTC.

The sample holds a few counts of this clonotype. The J gene is TRBJ2-3, the V gene TRBV5-1; 15 bases match TRBD2. This CDR3 comprises 17 residues. The J segment lost 3 bases and the V segment lost 4 bases, leaving 6 bases of the junction unmatched. Germline assignment: CDR1 SGHRS and CDR2 YFSETQ. CDR3 loop: CASSRGTSGGLTDTQYF. CDR3 sequence (DNA): TGCGCCAGCAGCCGCGGGACTAGCGGGGGGCTGACAGATACGCAGTATTTT.

This clonotype was detected ten times or more. The chain recombines TRBV27 with TRBJ2-1, with 10 positions matching TRBD1. This CDR3 is built from 15 residues. With 4 bases clipped from V and 4 bases from J, the junction kept 4 bases outside the gene matches. Germline V gene data show CDR1 as MNHEY and CDR2 as SMNVEV (reference sequence). Written as DNA, the CDR3 is TGTGCCAGCAGTTCCCCGGGACAGGGGTACAATGAGCAGTTCTTC. This encodes CASSSPGQGYNEQFF.

To note about this clonotype: One base away lies a much larger clone, so this may be a sequencing read error. The chain has TRBV7-2 and TRBJ2-3; 7 positions agree with TRBD2. Germline CDR1 SGHTA, CDR2 FQGNSA. The length of the CDR3 is 16 residues. The V segment lost 5 bases and the J segment 8 bases; nucleotides outside the gene matches: 16. In DNA form, the CDR3 reads TGTGCCAGCAGCCCCCCGCTAGCGGTTCGGATGGGTACGCAGTATTTT. Residues: CASSPPLAVRMGTQYF.

This clonotype has ten or more counts. At one boundary the junction diverges from the germline segment, which might be a read error. V gene TRBV7-9 combines with J gene TRBJ2-3; D gene unclear. The CDR3 extends over 13 amino acids. Germline V gives CDR1 SEHNR, CDR2 FQNEAQ (reference sequence). The chain's CDR3 is CASSLVGPDTQYF. The CDR3 nucleotides read TGCGCCAGCAGCTTGGTGGGCCCAGATACGCAGTATTTT.